These 5 T cell receptor beta chains came from one sample sequenced in a study of PD-1 blockade in mismatch repair-deficient tumors. Using immunoSEQ multiplex PCR, the repertoire was profiled, and TCRdb retains in-frame clones only, with some absent. The profile shows some 66,000 clones, 88% of them singletons. The specimen comprised peripheral blood, sampled 52 weeks after starting pembrolizumab. Receptor source: an adult with mismatch repair-deficient cancer.

The chain employs TRBV13 and TRBJ1-2, with D possibly matching TRBD1 (5 bases). The CDR3 is made up of 14 amino acids. V lost 2 bases, J lost 8 bases, and 15 bases lay in between. The V gene's germline CDR1 is PRHDT and CDR2 FYEKMQ (reference sequence). Here the CDR3 DNA reads TGTGCCAGCAGCTTAAGAGCCAGGGAGGGCGGCTACACCTTC. Amino acids: CASSLRAREGGYTF.

This clone was detected a few times. The CDR3: CASGLRWGQYF. DNA for the CDR3: TGTGCCAGCGGCCTACGGTGGGGCCAGTACTTC. The genes are TRBV27 and TRBJ2-5, with D hard to call. Germline CDR1 and CDR2: MNHEY and SMNVEV (reference sequence). V gave up 8 bases and J gave up 10 bases, with 14 bases separating them. This CDR3 has 11 amino acids.

This rearrangement joins TRBV5-5 to TRBJ1-2; a possible D gene is TRBD1 (6 bases). The CDR3 has 15 amino acids. Germline lookup yields CDR1 SGHKS and CDR2 YYEKEE (reference sequence). V dropped 4 bases and J dropped 2 bases, with 15 bases sitting between them. The DNA of the CDR3 is TGTGCCAGCAGCCATAGCTACACAGGGAACTATGGCTACACCTTC. Its protein product is CASSHSYTGNYGYTF.

This clone appeared a single time. V gene TRBV7-9 combines with J gene TRBJ1-1; TRBD1 aligns across 7 bases. The CDR3 sequence is 15 residues long. Germline values: CDR1 SEHNR, CDR2 FQNEAQ (reference sequence). V shed 4 bases and J 5 bases; nucleotides not matched to a gene: 10. DNA of the CDR3: TGTGCCAGCAGCTCCAGGACAGGAAGGGGAACTGAAGCTTTCTTT. This sequence encodes CASSSRTGRGTEAFF.

The chain uses TRBV7-9 and TRBJ1-3; no reliable D call. CDR1 is SEHNR and CDR2 is FQNEAQ in the germline V gene (reference sequence). CDR3 size: 13 residues. V was trimmed by 3 bases and J by 2 bases, leaving 5 bases between them. CDR3 in DNA: TGTGCCAGCAGCTTTGTAGCTGGAAACACCATATATTTT. It translates to CASSFVAGNTIYF.